This paragraph reports one TCR beta chain. The antigen is unknown. Mouse gene names apply. The read ends 1 residue shy of where the CDR3 ends; the end is completed using the germline J gene. The data are from a study of tissue T cells after allogeneic stem cell transplantation. Whole-study results and caveats: Some tissue clones might be persisting host cells; their alloreactivity or antigen specificity was not determined.

The CDR3 runs 13 residues. CDR1 and CDR2 (germline): KGHTA, FQNQQP. The time point: mouse harvest day 7 after allogeneic transplant. Tail vein injection delivered 10^7 T-cell-depleted bone marrow cells and 10^6 splenic CD5+ T cells. Mice had MHC-mismatched B6 into BALB/c GVHD, sampled day 7 or 14. Sequencing of TCRbeta CDR3 at survey depth gave sequences and template counts. Sequenced by immunoSEQ multiplex PCR; TCRdb stores in-frame clones only, minus some. The profile shows roughly 3,900 clones, 50% of them singletons. The source is a female BALB/c mouse given C57BL/6 T cells with graft-versus-host disease after an allogeneic hematopoietic cell transplant. Sequences were obtained from lymph node tissue. V is TRBV23 and J is TRBJ2-5; the D call in the table, TRBD1, was not verified against the DNA. The CDR3 protein is CSSSPQVQDTQYF. CDR3 bases read: TGCTCCAGCAGTCCACAGGTTCAAGACACCCAGTAC.